Sequencing of this T cell receptor (beta chain) was carried out in a study of glioma-infiltrating T cells after dendritic cell vaccination. Findings and limits, study-wide: Estimated pretreatment TIL content predicted outcome after dendritic cell vaccination.

The V gene's germline CDR1 is ENHRY and CDR2 SYGVKD. Trimming removed 6 bases from V and 1 base from J, with 18 bases in between. This CDR3 comprises 16 residues. Time point: after dendritic cell vaccination, including at tumor progression/relapse. Isocitrate dehydrogenase mutation was absent in all glioblastoma patients. To note about this clone: Its specificity is not known.

TCRdb's copy holds only in-frame clones and misses some; the assay was immunoSEQ multiplex PCR. The table includes over 75,000 clones, about 81% detected once. The TCR was taken from a human donor with glioblastoma. The sample here was blood, taken after dendritic cell vaccination. This rearrangement joins TRBV10-3 to TRBJ1-1; D not certain. CDR3: CAISASYSEGNTEAFF. The DNA of the CDR3 is TGTGCCATCAGCGCCTCGTACTCGGAGGGGAACACTGAAGCTTTCTTT.